Listed below are T cell receptor beta chains from one sample, sequenced in a study of blood T cell repertoires in COVID-19. Some clones are missing from TCRdb's copy, which holds only in-frame ones; the method was immunoSEQ multiplex PCR. The data show some 150,000 clones, more than 85% seen once. The sequenced material came from peripheral blood. The origin of the receptors is a human donor in a cohort sampled during active COVID-19. The CDR3 runs from the conserved cysteine through the conserved F or W. Fields, in order: J gene, V gene, clone size, D gene, CDR3 protein, CDR3 DNA. The D gene is left open where the match is weak. Part of the rows lack a size; the others show once, few, many or a class for expanded clones.

TRBJ1-2,TRBV4-2,-,-,CASSQDTGYGYTF,TGTGCCAGCAGCCAAGATACAGGGTACGGCTACACCTTC
TRBJ1-5,TRBV28,once,-,CASSLRDRLYRNQPQHF,TGTGCCAGCAGTTTGCGCGACAGACTCTATCGGAATCAGCCCCAGCATTTT
TRBJ2-2,TRBV27,-,-,CASSFSTGELFF,TGTGCCAGCAGTTTTTCAACCGGGGAGCTGTTTTTT
TRBJ2-7,TRBV15,-,-,CATSRAGRLPYEQYF,TGTGCCACCAGCAGAGCAGGGAGGTTGCCCTACGAGCAGTACTTC
TRBJ2-1,TRBV6-1,once,-,CASSESRVSYNEQFF,TGTGCCAGCAGTGAATCGAGGGTTTCCTACAATGAGCAGTTCTTC
TRBJ2-2,TRBV28,few,-,CASSPGDWNTGELFF,TGTGCCAGCAGTCCGGGGGATTGGAACACCGGGGAGCTGTTTTTT
TRBJ2-3,TRBV18,-,-,CASSPLQADTQYF,TGTGCCAGCTCACCACTCCAAGCGGATACGCAGTATTTT
TRBJ1-4,TRBV18,-,-,CASSPREVGDEKLFF,TGTGCCAGCTCACCACGGGAGGTTGGAGATGAAAAACTGTTTTTT
TRBJ2-2,TRBV6-6,-,TRBD1,CASSYFRDRGTGELFF,TGTGCCAGCAGTTACTTCCGGGACAGAGGCACCGGGGAGCTGTTTTTT
TRBJ2-2,TRBV5-1,-,TRBD2,CASSRGTSNTGELFF,TGCGCCAGCAGCCGAGGGACTAGCAACACCGGGGAGCTGTTTTTT
TRBJ1-5,TRBV6-5,few,TRBD1,CASSPDRGQPQHF,TGTGCCAGCAGCCCCGACAGGGGTCAGCCCCAGCATTTT
TRBJ1-1,TRBV28,-,-,CASSPPVGGASTEAFF,TGTGCCAGCAGTCCCCCTGTAGGAGGGGCAAGCACTGAAGCTTTCTTT
TRBJ1-2,TRBV3-1/TRBV3-2,many,-,CASSQDRYGYTF,TGTGCCAGCAGCCAAGACAGGTATGGCTACACCTTC
TRBJ2-1,TRBV2,-,-,CASNLDSTYNEQFF,TGTGCCAGCAATCTGGACAGCACCTACAATGAGCAGTTCTTC
TRBJ1-2,TRBV25-1,-,TRBD1,CASSETGNYGYTF,TGTGCCAGCAGTGAGACAGGGAACTATGGCTACACCTTC
TRBJ1-3,TRBV28,-,-,CASSRPPGSGNTIYF,TGTGCCAGCTCCCGGCCCCCAGGGTCCGGAAACACCATATATTTT
TRBJ1-1,TRBV19,few,-,CASSNKGDTEAFF,TGTGCCAGTAGTAACAAAGGGGACACTGAAGCTTTCTTT
TRBJ2-5,TRBV24-1,-,-,CATSVAVQETQYF,TGTGCCACCAGTGTGGCGGTCCAAGAGACCCAGTACTTC
TRBJ2-7,TRBV24-1,-,-,CATGGGSYEQYF,TGTGCCACCGGAGGAGGGTCCTACGAGCAGTACTTC
TRBJ2-1,TRBV2,-,TRBD2,CASSEERGRANGFF,TGTGCCAGCAGTGAAGAGCGGGGGAGGGCGAACGGGTTCTTC
TRBJ1-1,TRBV5-1,-,-,CASSLQGLDTEAFF,TGCGCCAGCAGCTTGCAGGGGCTCGACACTGAAGCTTTCTTT